This T cell receptor (beta chain) is from a study of graft-versus-host responses after intestinal transplantation. Overall study context: Isolated intestinal, liver-intestinal, or multivisceral transplants were what recipients had. Every recipient had anti-thymocyte globulin induction and around 3 years of tacrolimus plus steroids. Study observations and caveats: Allografts of patients with graft-donor T cell macrochimerism showed high graft-versus-host to host-versus-graft clone ratios.

This clone is a singleton in its sample. Antigen unknown. Only in-frame clones appear in the TCRdb table, and some are missing; sequencing was by immunoSEQ multiplex PCR. Altogether more than 50,000 clones are present, under 95% being singletons, with the ten largest covering roughly 2.7%. Trimming stripped 2 bases from V and 12 bases from J, with 31 bases between. The CDR3 extends over 18 amino acids. Germline-derived CDR1 and CDR2 are WNHNN and SYGVQD (reference sequence). V usage is TRBV10-1 and J usage is TRBJ1-2; D is possibly TRBD1 (6 bases). This sequence originates from a human patient who received an intestinal transplant, so some T cells may come from the graft donor. The material was PBMCs, obtained less than 130 days after intestinal transplantation. CDR3 DNA: TGCGCCAGCAGTGAGGGGACACGGGGGGCCCTCTTACCTATGGTGGACACCTTC. Protein product: CASSEGTRGALLPMVDTF.